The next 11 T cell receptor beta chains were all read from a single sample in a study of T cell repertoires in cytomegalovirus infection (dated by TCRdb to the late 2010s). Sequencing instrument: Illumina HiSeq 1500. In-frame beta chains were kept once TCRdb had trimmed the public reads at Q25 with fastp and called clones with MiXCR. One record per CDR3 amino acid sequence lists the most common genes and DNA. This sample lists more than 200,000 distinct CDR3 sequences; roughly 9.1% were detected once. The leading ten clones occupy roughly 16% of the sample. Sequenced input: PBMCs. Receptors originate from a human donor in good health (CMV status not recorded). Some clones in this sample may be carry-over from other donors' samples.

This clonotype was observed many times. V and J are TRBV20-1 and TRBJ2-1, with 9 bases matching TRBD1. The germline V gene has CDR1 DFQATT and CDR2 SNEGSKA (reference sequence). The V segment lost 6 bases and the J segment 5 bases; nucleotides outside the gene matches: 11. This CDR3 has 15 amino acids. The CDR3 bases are TGCAGTGCACCGCCCACAGGGGGCCCTAACAATGAGCAGTTCTTC. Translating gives CSAPPTGGPNNEQFF.

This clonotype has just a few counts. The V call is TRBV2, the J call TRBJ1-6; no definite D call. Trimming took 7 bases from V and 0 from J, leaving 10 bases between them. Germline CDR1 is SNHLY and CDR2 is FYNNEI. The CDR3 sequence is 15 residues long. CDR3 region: CASTGPASYNSPLHF. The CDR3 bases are TGTGCCAGCACCGGACCGGCCTCCTATAATTCACCCCTCCACTTT.

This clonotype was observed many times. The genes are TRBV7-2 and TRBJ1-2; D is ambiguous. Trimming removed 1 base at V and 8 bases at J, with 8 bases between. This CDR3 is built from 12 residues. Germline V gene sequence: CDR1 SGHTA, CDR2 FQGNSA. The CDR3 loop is CASSLVRTGYTF. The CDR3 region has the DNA TGTGCCAGCAGCTTAGTCCGGACGGGCTACACCTTC.

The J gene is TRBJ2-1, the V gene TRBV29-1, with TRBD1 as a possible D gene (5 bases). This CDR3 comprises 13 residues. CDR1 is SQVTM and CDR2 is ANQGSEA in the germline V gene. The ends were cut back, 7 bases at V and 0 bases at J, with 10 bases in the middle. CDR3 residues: CSAPDNSYNEQFF. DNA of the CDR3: TGCAGCGCGCCGGACAACTCCTACAATGAGCAGTTCTTC.

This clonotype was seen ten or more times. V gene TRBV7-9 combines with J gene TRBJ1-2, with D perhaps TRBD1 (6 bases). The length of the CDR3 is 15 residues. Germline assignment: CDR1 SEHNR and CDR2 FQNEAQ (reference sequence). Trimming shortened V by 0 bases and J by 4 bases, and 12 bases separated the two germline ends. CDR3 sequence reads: CASSLAQGQSYGYTF. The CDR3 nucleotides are TGTGCCAGCAGCTTAGCGCAAGGACAGTCCTATGGCTACACCTTC.

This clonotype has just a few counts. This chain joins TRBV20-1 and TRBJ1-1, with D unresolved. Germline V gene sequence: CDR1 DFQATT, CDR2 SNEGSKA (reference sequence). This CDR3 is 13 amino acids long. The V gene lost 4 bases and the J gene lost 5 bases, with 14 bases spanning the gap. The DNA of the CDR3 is TGCAGTGCTAAGAACCCCCCGAGGACTGAAGCTTTCTTT. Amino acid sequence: CSAKNPPRTEAFF.

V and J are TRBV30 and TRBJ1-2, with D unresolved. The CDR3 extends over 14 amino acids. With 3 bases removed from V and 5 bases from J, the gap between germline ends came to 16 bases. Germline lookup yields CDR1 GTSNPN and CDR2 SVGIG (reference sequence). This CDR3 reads CAWSGGPRGYGYTF. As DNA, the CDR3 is TGTGCCTGGAGCGGTGGCCCCCGGGGATATGGCTACACCTTC.

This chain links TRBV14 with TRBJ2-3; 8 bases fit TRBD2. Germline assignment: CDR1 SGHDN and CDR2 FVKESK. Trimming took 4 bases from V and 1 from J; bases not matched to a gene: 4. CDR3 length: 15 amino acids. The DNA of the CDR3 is TGTGCCAGCAGCCCCAAAGCGGGGGGCACAGATACGCAGTATTTT. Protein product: CASSPKAGGTDTQYF.

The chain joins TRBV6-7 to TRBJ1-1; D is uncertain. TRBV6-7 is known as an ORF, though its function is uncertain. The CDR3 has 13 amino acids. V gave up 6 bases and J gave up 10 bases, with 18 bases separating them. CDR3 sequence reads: CASSLCAVPGAFF. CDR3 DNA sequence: TGTGCCAGCAGCCTCTGTGCGGTCCCGGGAGCTTTCTTT.

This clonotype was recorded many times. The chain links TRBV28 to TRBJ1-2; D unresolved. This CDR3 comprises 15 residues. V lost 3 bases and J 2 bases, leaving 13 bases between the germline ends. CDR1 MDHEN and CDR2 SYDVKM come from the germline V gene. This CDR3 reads CASSFTHWANYGYTF. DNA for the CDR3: TGTGCCAGCAGTTTTACCCACTGGGCCAACTATGGCTACACCTTC.

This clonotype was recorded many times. The CDR3 DNA reads TGTGCCAGCAGCTTAGACGCAGGATCGCAAGAGACCCAGTACTTC. Amino acids: CASSLDAGSQETQYF. The rearrangement joins TRBV7-2 to TRBJ2-5; D uncertain. This CDR3 has 15 residues. Trimming took off 1 base at V and 2 bases at J, with 11 bases between the two ends. Germline CDR1 reads SGHTA; CDR2 reads FQGNSA.